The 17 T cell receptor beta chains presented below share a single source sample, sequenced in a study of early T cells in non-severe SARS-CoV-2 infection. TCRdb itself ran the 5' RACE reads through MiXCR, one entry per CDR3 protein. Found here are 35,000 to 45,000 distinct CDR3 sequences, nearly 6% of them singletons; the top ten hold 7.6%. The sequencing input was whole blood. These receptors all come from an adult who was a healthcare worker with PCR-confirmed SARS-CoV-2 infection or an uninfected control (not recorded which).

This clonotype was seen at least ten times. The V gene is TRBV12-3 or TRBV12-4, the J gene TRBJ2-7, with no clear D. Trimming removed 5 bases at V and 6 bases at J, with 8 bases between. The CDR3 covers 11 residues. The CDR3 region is CASSLLGEQYF. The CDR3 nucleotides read TGTGCCAGCAGTCTCCTCGGCGAGCAGTACTTC.

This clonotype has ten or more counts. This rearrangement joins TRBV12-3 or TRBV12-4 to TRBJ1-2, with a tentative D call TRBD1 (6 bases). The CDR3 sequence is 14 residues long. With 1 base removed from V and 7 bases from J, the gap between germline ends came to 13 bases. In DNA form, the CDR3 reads TGTGCCAGCAGTTTAGACAGGGTATCTATTGGCTACACCTTC. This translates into CASSLDRVSIGYTF.

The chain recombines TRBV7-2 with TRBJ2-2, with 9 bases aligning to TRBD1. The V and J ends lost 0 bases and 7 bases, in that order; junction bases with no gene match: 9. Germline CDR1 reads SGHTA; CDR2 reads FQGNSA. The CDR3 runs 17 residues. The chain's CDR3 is CASSLAGTGKFNGELFF. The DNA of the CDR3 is TGTGCCAGCAGCTTAGCGGGGACAGGGAAATTCAACGGGGAGCTGTTTTTT.

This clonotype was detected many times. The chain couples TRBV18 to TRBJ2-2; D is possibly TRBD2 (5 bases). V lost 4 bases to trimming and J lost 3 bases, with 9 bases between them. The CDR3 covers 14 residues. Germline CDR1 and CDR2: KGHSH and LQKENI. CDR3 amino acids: CASSHLGDTGELFF. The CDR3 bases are TGTGCCAGCTCACACCTCGGGGACACCGGGGAGCTGTTTTTT.

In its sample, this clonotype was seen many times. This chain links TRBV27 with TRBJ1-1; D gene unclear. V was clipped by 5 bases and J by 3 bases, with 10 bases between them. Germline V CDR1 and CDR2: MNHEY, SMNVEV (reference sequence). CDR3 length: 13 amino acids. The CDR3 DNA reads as TGTGCCAGCAGTCATATGTGGGACACTGAAGCTTTCTTT. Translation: CASSHMWDTEAFF.

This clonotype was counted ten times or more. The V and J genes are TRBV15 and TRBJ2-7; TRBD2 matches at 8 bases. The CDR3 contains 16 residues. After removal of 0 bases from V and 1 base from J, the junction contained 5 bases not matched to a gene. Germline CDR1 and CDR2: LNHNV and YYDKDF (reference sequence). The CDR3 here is CATSRDPLAGSYEQYF. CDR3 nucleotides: TGTGCCACCAGCAGAGACCCCTTAGCGGGGTCCTACGAGCAGTACTTC.

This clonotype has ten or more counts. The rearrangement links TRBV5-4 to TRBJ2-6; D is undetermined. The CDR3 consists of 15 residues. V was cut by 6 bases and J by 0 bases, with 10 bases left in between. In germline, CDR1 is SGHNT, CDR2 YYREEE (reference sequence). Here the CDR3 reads CASKGSISGANVLTF. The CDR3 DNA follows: TGTGCCAGCAAAGGCAGCATCTCTGGGGCCAACGTCCTGACTTTC.

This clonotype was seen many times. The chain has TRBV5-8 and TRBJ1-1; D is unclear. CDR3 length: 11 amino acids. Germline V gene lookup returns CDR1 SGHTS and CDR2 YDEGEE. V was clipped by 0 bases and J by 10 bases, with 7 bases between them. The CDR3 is CASSLELGAFF. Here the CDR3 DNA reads TGTGCCAGCAGCTTGGAACTCGGAGCTTTCTTT.

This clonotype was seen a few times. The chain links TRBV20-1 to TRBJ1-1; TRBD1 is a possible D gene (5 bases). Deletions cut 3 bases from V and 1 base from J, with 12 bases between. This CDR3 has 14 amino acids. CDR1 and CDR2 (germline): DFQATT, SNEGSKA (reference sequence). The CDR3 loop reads CSARRGGGNTEAFF. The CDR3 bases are TGCAGTGCTAGGAGGGGTGGAGGGAACACTGAAGCTTTCTTT.

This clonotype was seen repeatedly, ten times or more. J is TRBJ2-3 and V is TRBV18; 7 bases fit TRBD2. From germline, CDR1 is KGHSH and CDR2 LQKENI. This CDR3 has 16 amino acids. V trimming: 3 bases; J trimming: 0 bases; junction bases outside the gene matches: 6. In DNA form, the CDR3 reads TGTGCCAGCTCACCGGGACTAAGCGGGAGCACAGATACGCAGTATTTT. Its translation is CASSPGLSGSTDTQYF.

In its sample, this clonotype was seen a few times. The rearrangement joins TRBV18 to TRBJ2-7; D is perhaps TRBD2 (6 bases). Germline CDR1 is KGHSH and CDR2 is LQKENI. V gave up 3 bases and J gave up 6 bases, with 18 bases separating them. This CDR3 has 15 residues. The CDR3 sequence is CASSPWEVPAGEQYF. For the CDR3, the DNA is TGTGCCAGCTCACCGTGGGAGGTTCCCGCGGGCGAGCAGTACTTC.

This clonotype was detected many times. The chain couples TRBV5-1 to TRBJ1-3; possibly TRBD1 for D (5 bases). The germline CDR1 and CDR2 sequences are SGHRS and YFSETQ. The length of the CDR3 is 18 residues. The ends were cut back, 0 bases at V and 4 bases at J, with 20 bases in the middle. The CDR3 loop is CASSLEGLGQGGGNTIYF. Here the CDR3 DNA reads TGCGCCAGCAGCTTGGAAGGCTTAGGGCAGGGTGGCGGAAACACCATATATTTT.

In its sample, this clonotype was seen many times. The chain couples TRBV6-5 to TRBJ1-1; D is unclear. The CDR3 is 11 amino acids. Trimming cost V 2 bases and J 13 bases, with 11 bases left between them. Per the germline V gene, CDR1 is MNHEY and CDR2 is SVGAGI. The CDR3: CASSYKGSGFF. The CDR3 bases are TGTGCCAGCAGTTACAAAGGTTCTGGTTTCTTT.

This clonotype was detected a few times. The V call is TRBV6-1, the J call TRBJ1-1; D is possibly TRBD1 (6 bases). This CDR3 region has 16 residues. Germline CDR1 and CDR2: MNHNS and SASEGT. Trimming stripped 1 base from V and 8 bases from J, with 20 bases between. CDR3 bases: TGTGCCAGCAGTGAAGGGAGTTCTTGGTGGGACAAAGAAGCTTTCTTT. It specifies CASSEGSSWWDKEAFF.

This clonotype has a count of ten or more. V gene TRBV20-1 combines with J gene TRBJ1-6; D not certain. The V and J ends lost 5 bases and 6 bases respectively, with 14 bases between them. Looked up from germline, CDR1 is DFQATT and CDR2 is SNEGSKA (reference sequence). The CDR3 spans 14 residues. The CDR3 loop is CSAAPGTSNSPLHF. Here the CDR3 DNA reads TGCAGTGCTGCACCGGGTACTAGTAATTCACCCCTCCACTTT.

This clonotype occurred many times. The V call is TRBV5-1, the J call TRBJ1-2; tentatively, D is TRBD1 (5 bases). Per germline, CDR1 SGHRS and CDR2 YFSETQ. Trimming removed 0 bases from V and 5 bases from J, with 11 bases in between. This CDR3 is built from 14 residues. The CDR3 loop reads CASSLVRGGYGYTF. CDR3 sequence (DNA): TGCGCCAGCAGCTTGGTGAGGGGCGGATATGGCTACACCTTC.

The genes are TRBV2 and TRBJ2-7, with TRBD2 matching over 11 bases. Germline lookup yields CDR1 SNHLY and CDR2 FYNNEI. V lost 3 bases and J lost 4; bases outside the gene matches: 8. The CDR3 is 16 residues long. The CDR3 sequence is CASSEVLAGDRYEQYF. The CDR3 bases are TGTGCCAGCAGTGAGGTACTAGCGGGAGATCGGTACGAGCAGTACTTC. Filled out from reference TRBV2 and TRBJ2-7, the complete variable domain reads EPEVTQTPSHQVTQMGQEVILRCVPISNHLYFYWYRQILGQKVEFLVSFYNNEISEKSEIFDDQFSVERPDGSNFTLKIRSTKLEDSAMYFCASSEVLAGDRYEQYFGPGTRLTVT.